Below, 25 T cell receptor beta chains from the same sample are listed, as sequenced in a study of T-cell reconstitution after alpha-beta-depleted transplantation in children. It was with unique molecular identifiers that the TCRbeta library was prepared. TCRdb ran MiXCR on the PCR reads and lists one entry per CDR3 protein. The sample lists fewer than 550,000 distinct CDR3 sequences, approximately 10% occurring once. The source was PBMCs, mostly from graft donor cells, collected 180 days after TCRalphabeta/CD19-depleted stem cell transplant. The receptors here all came from a female patient younger than 10 who had a stem cell transplant for aplastic anemia, so the T cells may come from the graft donor.

This clonotype was seen at least ten times. The chain employs TRBV6-2 or TRBV6-3 and TRBJ1-5; possibly TRBD1 for D (5 bases). V was trimmed by 2 bases and J by 7 bases, leaving 9 bases between them. The CDR3 loop spans 13 amino acids. In germline, CDR1 is MNHEY, CDR2 SVGEGT. This CDR3 is CASSYEGIQPQHF. CDR3 coding DNA: TGTGCCAGCAGTTACGAGGGGATCCAGCCCCAGCATTTT.

The gene calls are TRBV18 and TRBJ2-1; 7 nucleotides line up with TRBD2. This CDR3 has 15 residues. In germline, CDR1 is KGHSH, CDR2 LQKENI. The junction had 5 bases not matched to a gene; V was cut back by 3 bases and J by 3 bases. CDR3 sequence reads: CASSPRTSHYNEQFF. CDR3 nucleotides: TGTGCCAGCTCACCCCGGACTAGTCACTACAATGAGCAGTTCTTC.

This clonotype was seen a few times. The rearrangement links TRBV12-3 or TRBV12-4 to TRBJ1-1, with D maybe TRBD1 (6 bases). The V and J ends lost 7 bases and 5 bases respectively, with 17 bases between them. The CDR3 runs to 14 residues. This chain's CDR3 is CASNFRGPGTEAFF. CDR3 coding DNA: TGTGCCAGCAATTTCAGGGGTCCGGGGACTGAAGCTTTCTTT.

This clonotype was seen a handful of times. The chain carries TRBV15 and TRBJ1-2; 7 bases map to TRBD1. J lost 3 bases, V lost 5 bases, and 6 bases had no gene match. The CDR3 is made up of 14 amino acids. Germline loops: CDR1 LNHNV, CDR2 YYDKDF (reference sequence). CDR3 nucleotides: TGTGCCACCAGCGGGGGACAGTCCGACTATGGCTACACCTTC. This codes for CATSGGQSDYGYTF.

CDR3 coding DNA: TGTGCCAGCAGCTTTATCTTAAACACTGAAGCTTTCTTT. This sequence encodes CASSFILNTEAFF. The gene calls are TRBV5-6 and TRBJ1-1; no firm D call. Trimming removed 2 bases at V and 2 bases at J, with 7 bases between. The CDR3 has 13 amino acids. Germline V CDR1 and CDR2: SGHDT, YYEEEE.

In this sample, this clonotype turned up a few times. The chain couples TRBV7-2 to TRBJ2-7; D gene unclear. The CDR3 has 14 residues. Per the germline V gene, CDR1 is SGHTA and CDR2 is FQGNSA. V lost 1 base and J lost 3, with 10 bases in between. This CDR3 reads CASSLGMGHYEQYV. CDR3 DNA: TGTGCCAGCAGCTTAGGGATGGGCCACTACGAGCAGTACGTC.

A few counts support this clonotype. The rearrangement links TRBV6-2 or TRBV6-3 to TRBJ2-7; possibly TRBD2 for D (6 bases). V lost 2 bases and J 3 bases, leaving 8 bases between the germline ends. Germline V lookup: CDR1 MNHEY, CDR2 SVGEGT. The length of the CDR3 is 13 residues. CDR3 in DNA: TGTGCCAGCAGTTACCAGGGACTCTACGAGCAGTACGTC. This gives the protein CASSYQGLYEQYV.

This clonotype has at least ten counts. CDR3 sequence: CASTFGPSDQPQHF. The CDR3 DNA reads as TGTGCCAGCACCTTTGGGCCCAGCGATCAGCCCCAGCATTTT. V and J are TRBV12-3 or TRBV12-4 and TRBJ1-5; D is unresolved. The CDR3 covers 14 residues. Trimming took off 7 bases at V and 5 bases at J, with 15 bases between the two ends.

This clonotype has at least ten counts. The V call is TRBV11-1, the J call TRBJ2-2; 8 bases align to TRBD1. The CDR3 has 18 residues. V gave up 7 bases and J gave up 0 bases; unmatched junction bases: 13. Germline V CDR1 and CDR2: SGHAT, FQDESV (reference sequence). CDR3 region: CASNPDRGQFANTGELFF. CDR3 nucleotides: TGTGCCAGCAACCCAGACAGGGGACAATTCGCGAACACCGGGGAGCTGTTTTTT.

The gene calls are TRBV2 and TRBJ2-6, with D tentatively TRBD1 or TRBD2 (5 bases each). The CDR3 loop spans 14 amino acids. Germline V CDR1 and CDR2: SNHLY, FYNNEI. Trimming took off 6 bases at V and 3 bases at J, with 9 bases between the two ends. CDR3 DNA: TGTGCCAGCAGGGGGGTACGTGGGGCCAACGTCCTGACTTTC. It translates to CASRGVRGANVLTF.

This rearrangement joins TRBV6-2 or TRBV6-3 to TRBJ1-5; 11 bases agree with TRBD1. CDR1 and CDR2 from the germline V gene are MNHEY and SVGEGT. V shed 2 bases, J shed 7 bases, and the junction held 7 bases outside the gene matches. The CDR3 is 16 residues long. CDR3 region: CASSYHGQGARQPQHF. CDR3 DNA sequence: TGTGCCAGCAGTTACCACGGACAGGGGGCGAGGCAGCCCCAGCATTTT.

This clonotype was seen ten or more times. CDR3 loop: CASSPQTGSNTGELFF. DNA for the CDR3: TGTGCCAGCAGCCCTCAGACCGGGTCGAACACCGGGGAGCTGTTTTTT. This chain uses TRBV9 with TRBJ2-2, with D uncertain. V dropped 4 bases and J dropped 0 bases, with 13 bases sitting between them. CDR1 and CDR2 (germline): SGDLS, YYNGEE. The CDR3 runs 16 residues.

This clonotype was counted only a few times. The chain uses TRBV14 and TRBJ1-4; D perhaps matches TRBD1 (5 bases). V lost 0 bases to trimming and J lost 8 bases, with 13 bases between them. CDR3 length: 15 amino acids. Germline lookup yields CDR1 SGHDN and CDR2 FVKESK. CDR3 DNA sequence: TGTGCCAGCAGCCAAGAGGGACTTCCAGGCGAAAAACTGTTTTTT. Its protein product is CASSQEGLPGEKLFF.

This rearrangement joins TRBV9 to TRBJ2-1; TRBD2 aligns across 7 bases. V gave up 4 bases and J gave up 0 bases; unmatched junction bases: 4. CDR1 SGDLS and CDR2 YYNGEE come from the germline V gene. This CDR3 is built from 15 residues. In nucleotides, the CDR3 is TGTGCCAGCAGCACAGCGGGAAGCTCCTACAATGAGCAGTTCTTC. Translating gives CASSTAGSSYNEQFF.

In its sample, this clonotype was seen many times. This rearrangement joins TRBV3-1 to TRBJ2-1; 7 positions agree with TRBD2. V shed 0 bases, J shed 6 bases, and the junction held 5 bases outside the gene matches. The CDR3 sequence is 15 residues long. Looked up from germline, CDR1 is LGHDT and CDR2 is YNNKEL (reference sequence). The CDR3 protein is CASSQDPGGSNEQFF. Written as DNA, the CDR3 is TGTGCCAGCAGCCAAGATCCTGGCGGGAGCAATGAGCAGTTCTTC.

This clonotype occurred a few times. The chain recombines TRBV7-9 with TRBJ1-2, with a weak D call TRBD1 (5 bases). This CDR3 spans 12 amino acids. Germline V gene data show CDR1 as SEHNR and CDR2 as FQNEAQ (reference sequence). Trimming took off 5 bases at V and 5 bases at J, with 9 bases between the two ends. CDR3 sequence reads: CASSPDTYGYTF. In DNA, the CDR3 is TGTGCCAGCAGCCCGGACACTTATGGCTACACCTTC.

This clonotype was observed at least ten times. The genes are TRBV29-1 and TRBJ1-1; a possible D gene is TRBD1 (5 bases). The germline gives CDR1 SQVTM, CDR2 ANQGSEA. The CDR3 loop spans 12 amino acids. V was trimmed by 8 bases and J by 3 bases, leaving 13 bases between them. This CDR3 reads CSLAQGDTEAFF. CDR3 coding DNA: TGCAGCCTGGCCCAAGGGGACACTGAAGCTTTCTTT. Looking up the rest from reference TRBV29-1 and TRBJ1-1 gives the full variable domain: SAVISQKPSRDICQRGTSLTIQCQVDSQVTMMFWYRQQPGQSLTLIATANQGSEATYESGFVIDKFPISRPNLTFSTLTVSNMSPEDSSIYLCSLAQGDTEAFFGQGTRLTVV.

This clonotype was recorded at least ten times. The chain is built from TRBV24-1 and TRBJ2-7; D unclear. CDR1 and CDR2 (germline): KGHDR, SFDVKD. Trimming stripped 4 bases from V and 7 bases from J, with 13 bases between. The length of the CDR3 is 13 residues. Here the CDR3 DNA reads TGTGCCACCAGTGAGCCGATTACGAGTGAGCAGTACTTC. Translating it yields CATSEPITSEQYF.

This clonotype came up a few times. This chain joins TRBV20-1 and TRBJ2-1; 10 bases fit TRBD1. Per germline, CDR1 DFQATT and CDR2 SNEGSKA (reference sequence). With 1 base clipped from V and 8 bases from J, the junction kept 2 bases outside the gene matches. The CDR3 is 13 amino acids. DNA for the CDR3: TGCAGTGCTAGAGGGGACAGGGGTGATGAGCAGTTCTTC. It codes for CSARGDRGDEQFF.

Only a few counts were recorded for this clonotype. This chain connects TRBV11-2 to TRBJ1-3; D is undetermined. The CDR3 runs to 14 residues. Trimming cost V 6 bases and J 1 base, with 10 bases left between them. Germline V gene lookup returns CDR1 SGHAT and CDR2 FQNNGV. The DNA for the CDR3 is TGTGCCAGCAGACCGGGGATATCTGGAAACACCATATATTTT. Translated: CASRPGISGNTIYF.

This clonotype showed up just a few times. The CDR3: CASSVYNEKLFF. CDR3 nucleotide sequence: TGTGCCAGCAGCGTCTATAATGAAAAACTGTTTTTT. This chain connects TRBV7-2 to TRBJ1-4; D not certain. The germline V gene encodes CDR1 SGHTA and CDR2 FQGNSA. This CDR3 region has 12 residues. Trimming shortened V by 5 bases and J by 4 bases, and 5 bases separated the two germline ends.

The chain is built from TRBV20-1 and TRBJ2-1; 12 bases align to TRBD2. The V and J ends lost 6 bases and 4 bases, in that order; junction bases with no gene match: 13. The CDR3 length is 17 residues. From germline, CDR1 is DFQATT and CDR2 SNEGSKA (reference sequence). The CDR3 DNA reads as TGCAGTGCCCGGATTCTGACTAGCGGGAGAGCTTACAATGAGCAGTTCTTC. Translating it yields CSARILTSGRAYNEQFF.

This clonotype was recorded many times. The chain couples TRBV5-1 to TRBJ2-1, with TRBD1 identical over 8 bases. Losses at the gene ends were 5 bases for V and 4 bases for J; bases not matched to a gene: 11. The V gene's germline CDR1 is SGHRS and CDR2 YFSETQ. This CDR3 region has 16 residues. The CDR3 protein is CASSSAHRGSYNEQFF. CDR3 DNA: TGCGCCAGCAGTTCGGCCCACAGGGGGTCATACAATGAGCAGTTCTTC.

This clonotype has a count of ten or more. The chain uses TRBV5-5 and TRBJ2-1, with 9 positions matching TRBD2. The CDR3 length is 15 residues. Germline V CDR1 and CDR2: SGHKS, YYEKEE (reference sequence). Trimming took 2 bases from V and 7 from J; bases not matched to a gene: 7. CDR3 nucleotide sequence: TGTGCCAGCAGCTTTGTGGTAGCGGGGGTGAATGAGCAGTTCTTC. Translating it yields CASSFVVAGVNEQFF.

This clonotype came up a few times. The V gene is TRBV11-2, the J gene TRBJ1-4; D is unresolved. The CDR3 has 14 residues. V was trimmed by 5 bases and J by 3 bases, leaving 10 bases between them. CDR1 is SGHAT, CDR2 FQNNGV, per germline. The CDR3 protein is CASSPLSANEKLFF. The CDR3 nucleotides are TGTGCCAGCAGCCCCTTAAGCGCTAATGAAAAACTGTTTTTT.